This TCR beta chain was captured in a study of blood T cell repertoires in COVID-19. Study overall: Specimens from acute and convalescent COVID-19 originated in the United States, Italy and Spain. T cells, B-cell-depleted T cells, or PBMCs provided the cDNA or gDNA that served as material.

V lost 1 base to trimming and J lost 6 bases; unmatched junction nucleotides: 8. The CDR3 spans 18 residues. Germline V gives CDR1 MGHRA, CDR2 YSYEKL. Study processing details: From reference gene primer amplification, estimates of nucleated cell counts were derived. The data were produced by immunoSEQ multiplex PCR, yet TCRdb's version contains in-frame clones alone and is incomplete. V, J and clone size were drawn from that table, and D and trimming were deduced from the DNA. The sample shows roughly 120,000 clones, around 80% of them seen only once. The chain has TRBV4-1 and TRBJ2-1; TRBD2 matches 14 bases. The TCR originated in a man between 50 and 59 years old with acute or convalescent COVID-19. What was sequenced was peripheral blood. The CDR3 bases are TGCGCCAGCAGCCAAGTTCCTGGAGGGACTAGCGGGAGCAATGAGCAGTTCTTC. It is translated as CASSQVPGGTSGSNEQFF.